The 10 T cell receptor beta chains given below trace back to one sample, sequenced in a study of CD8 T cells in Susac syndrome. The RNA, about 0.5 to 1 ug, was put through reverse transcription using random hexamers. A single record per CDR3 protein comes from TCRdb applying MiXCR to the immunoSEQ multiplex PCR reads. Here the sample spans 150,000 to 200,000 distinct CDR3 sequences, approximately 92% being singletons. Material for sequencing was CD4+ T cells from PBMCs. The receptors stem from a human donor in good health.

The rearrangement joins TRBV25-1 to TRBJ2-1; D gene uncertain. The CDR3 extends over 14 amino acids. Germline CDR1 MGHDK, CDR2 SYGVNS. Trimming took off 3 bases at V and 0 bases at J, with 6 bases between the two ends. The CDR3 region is CASSEQSSYNEQFF. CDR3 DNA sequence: TGTGCCAGCAGTGAGCAAAGCTCCTACAATGAGCAGTTCTTC.

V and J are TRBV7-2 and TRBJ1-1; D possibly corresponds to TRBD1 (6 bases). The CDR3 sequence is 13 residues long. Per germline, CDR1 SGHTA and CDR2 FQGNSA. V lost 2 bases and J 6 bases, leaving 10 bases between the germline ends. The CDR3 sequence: CASSLMGAAEAFF. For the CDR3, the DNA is TGTGCCAGCAGCTTAATGGGGGCTGCTGAAGCTTTCTTT.

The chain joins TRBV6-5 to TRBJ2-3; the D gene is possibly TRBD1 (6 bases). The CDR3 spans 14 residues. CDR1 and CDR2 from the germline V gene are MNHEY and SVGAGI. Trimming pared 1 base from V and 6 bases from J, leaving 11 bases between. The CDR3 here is CASSYFSGVDTQYF. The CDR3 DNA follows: TGTGCCAGCAGTTACTTTTCAGGGGTCGATACGCAGTATTTT.

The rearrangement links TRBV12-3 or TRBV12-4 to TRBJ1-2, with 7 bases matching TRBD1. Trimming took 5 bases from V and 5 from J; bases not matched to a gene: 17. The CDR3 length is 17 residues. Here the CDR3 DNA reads TGTGCCAGCAGTGTAGGGGCCCCGGGACAACAGGGGTATGGCTACACCTTC. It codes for CASSVGAPGQQGYGYTF.

CDR3 sequence reads: CASSPLNGGAYEQFF. As DNA, the CDR3 is TGTGCCAGCTCACCACTTAACGGGGGGGCCTATGAGCAGTTCTTC. The rearrangement uses TRBV18 and TRBJ2-1; TRBD2 aligns across 8 bases. The CDR3 has 15 residues. The V gene end was trimmed by 1 base and the J gene end by 8 bases; junction bases not matched to a gene: 7. Germline CDR1 KGHSH, CDR2 LQKENI.

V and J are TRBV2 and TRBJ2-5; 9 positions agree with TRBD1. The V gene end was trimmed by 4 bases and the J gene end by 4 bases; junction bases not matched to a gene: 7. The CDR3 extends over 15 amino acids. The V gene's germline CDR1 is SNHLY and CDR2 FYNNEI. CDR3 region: CASSAPATGGETQYF. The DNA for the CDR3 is TGTGCCAGCAGTGCCCCAGCGACAGGGGGAGAGACCCAGTACTTC.

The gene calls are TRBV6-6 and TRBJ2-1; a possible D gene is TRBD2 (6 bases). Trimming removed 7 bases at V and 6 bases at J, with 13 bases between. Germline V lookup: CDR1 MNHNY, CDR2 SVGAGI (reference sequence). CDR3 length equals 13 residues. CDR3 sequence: CASTPRDRNEQFF. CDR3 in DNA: TGTGCCAGCACCCCGCGGGACCGCAATGAGCAGTTCTTC.

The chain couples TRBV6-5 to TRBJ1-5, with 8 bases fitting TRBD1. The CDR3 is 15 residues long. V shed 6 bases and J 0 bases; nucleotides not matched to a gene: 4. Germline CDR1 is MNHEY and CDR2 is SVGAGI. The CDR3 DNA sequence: TGTGCCAGCAGCCAGACAGGGGTTAGCAATCAGCCCCAGCATTTT. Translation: CASSQTGVSNQPQHF.

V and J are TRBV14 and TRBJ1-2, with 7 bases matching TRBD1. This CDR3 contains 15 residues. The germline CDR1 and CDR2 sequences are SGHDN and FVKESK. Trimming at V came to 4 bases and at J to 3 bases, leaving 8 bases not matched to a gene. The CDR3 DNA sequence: TGTGCCAGCAGCCCTATCGGACAGGAATACTATGGCTACACCTTC. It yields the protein CASSPIGQEYYGYTF. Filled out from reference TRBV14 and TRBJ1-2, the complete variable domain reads EAGVTQFPSHSVIEKGQTVTLRCDPISGHDNLYWYRRVMGKEIKFLLHFVKESKQDESGMPNNRFLAERTGGTYSTLKVQPAELEDSGVYFCASSPIGQEYYGYTFGSGTRLTVV.

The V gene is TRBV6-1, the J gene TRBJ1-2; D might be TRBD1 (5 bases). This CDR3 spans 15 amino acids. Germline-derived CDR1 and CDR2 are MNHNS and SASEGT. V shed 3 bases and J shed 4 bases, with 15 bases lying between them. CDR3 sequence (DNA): TGTGCCAGCAGTGATGAGGGGAACACGGGCTATGGCTACACCTTC. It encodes CASSDEGNTGYGYTF.